This T cell receptor beta chain emerged from a study of blood T cells in healthy people across ages. Germline assignment: CDR1 SQVTM and CDR2 ANQGSEA. This CDR3 is built from 16 residues. This clonotype has a handful of counts. Its specificity is not known. Study outcomes and limitations: In older individuals, TCR beta diversity per million T cells was lower, falling roughly linearly with age.

PCR was performed a second time for about 7 to 12 cycles using a sample-barcoded 5' primer and a J-beta primer mix. From the 5' RACE reads, TCRdb called clonotypes with MiXCR, one entry per CDR3 protein. The sample lists about 1.5 million distinct CDR3 sequences, about 45% occurring once. The rearrangement joins TRBV29-1 to TRBJ2-5, with TRBD2 matching 7 bases. The DNA matches TRBJ2-7 better at its end, which makes the J call doubtful. This sequence was found in a woman aged 18-29 years in good health. Material for sequencing was blood. The chain's CDR3 is CSVDLAGTTASDEQYF. DNA for the CDR3: TGCAGCGTTGATCTTGCTGGGACTACCGCTTCTGACGAGCAGTACTTC.